The entry below gives a single T cell receptor (beta chain) sequence along with its context. Vbeta (60) and Jbeta (13) primers were used in the PCR. Assay used: immunoSEQ multiplex PCR; TCRdb lists only in-frame clones, some missing. The repertoire includes some 94,000 clones, about two thirds of them detected once, and 2.5% to 3% sits in the top ten. The CDR3 contains 16 residues. Trimming removed 2 bases from V and 6 bases from J; junction bases left unmatched: 8. CDR1 is SGHDT and CDR2 is YYEEEE in the germline V gene. The data originate from a study of cytomegalovirus exposure and HLA in healthy donors.

V and J are TRBV5-6 and TRBJ2-5, with TRBD2 matching over 12 bases. This receptor was obtained from a man aged 45-65 years in good health and CMV-seronegative. Sequencing used PBMCs. CDR3 bases: TGTGCCAGCAGCTTCGAAGGACTAGCGGGGCGGAAGACCCAGTACTTC. Protein sequence: CASSFEGLAGRKTQYF.